This is a list of T cell receptor beta chains from one sample in a study of T cell repertoires in MIS-A myocarditis. Using immunoSEQ multiplex PCR, the repertoire was profiled, and TCRdb retains in-frame clones only, with some absent. The table includes over 9,000 clones, 83% detected once. Sequenced input: right ventricle heart tissue obtained at autopsy. The receptors here all came from a man between 18 and 29 years old with fulminant myocarditis from multisystem inflammatory syndrome in adults (MIS-A) after COVID-19. CDR3s leave out the opening cysteine and the closing phenylalanine or tryptophan.

>TRBJ1-2|TRBV6-6
ASSPFSGVGGYT
>TRBJ1-1|TRBV30
AWNFMVGSEAF
>TRBJ1-2|TRBV5-1
ASSLGGLQDIYT
>TRBJ1-2|TRBV13
ASSGRTQYGYT
>TRBJ1-5|TRBV19
ASSIHTSNQPQH
>TRBJ2-2|TRBV14
ASSQDSGVGSGGELF
>TRBJ2-7|TRBV24-1
ATSDPLIGAQY
>TRBJ2-1|TRBV3-1/TRBV3-2
ASSQKRGQF
>TRBJ1-1|TRBV28
ASSLSGMNTEAF
>TRBJ2-1|TRBV7-6
ASSLAGSSYNEQF
>TRBJ1-6|TRBV7-2
ASSLSVGNSPLH
>TRBJ1-1|TRBV11-2
ASSFNGGVTEAF
>TRBJ1-6|TRBV5-1
ASSETGYNSPLH
>TRBJ2-1|TRBV27
ASTPGLAGAIPADGQF
>TRBJ2-3|TRBV24-1
ATSDWDRQSDTQY
>TRBJ1-1|TRBV4-3
ASSQGQLNTEAF
>TRBJ1-3|TRBV6-6
ASIGTGQNSGNTIY
>TRBJ1-5|TRBV9
ASSGGTGNNQPQH
>TRBJ2-2|TRBV14
ASSRQGDSGLTGELF
>TRBJ1-1|TRBV2
ASRVNRGFTEAF
>TRBJ2-1|TRBV5-1
ASSAPGTTYNEQF
>TRBJ1-2|TRBV5-4
ASSANRQGFGDRT
>TRBJ1-1|TRBV3-1/TRBV3-2
ASSHRGRSAF
>TRBJ2-3|TRBV7-6
ASSLVGLAGSSQLTDTQY
>TRBJ2-7|TRBV7-6
ASSAADGSYEQY
>TRBJ2-7|TRBV7-9
ASSPGAFYEQY
>TRBJ2-1|TRBV9
ASSVGTSGFSYNEQF